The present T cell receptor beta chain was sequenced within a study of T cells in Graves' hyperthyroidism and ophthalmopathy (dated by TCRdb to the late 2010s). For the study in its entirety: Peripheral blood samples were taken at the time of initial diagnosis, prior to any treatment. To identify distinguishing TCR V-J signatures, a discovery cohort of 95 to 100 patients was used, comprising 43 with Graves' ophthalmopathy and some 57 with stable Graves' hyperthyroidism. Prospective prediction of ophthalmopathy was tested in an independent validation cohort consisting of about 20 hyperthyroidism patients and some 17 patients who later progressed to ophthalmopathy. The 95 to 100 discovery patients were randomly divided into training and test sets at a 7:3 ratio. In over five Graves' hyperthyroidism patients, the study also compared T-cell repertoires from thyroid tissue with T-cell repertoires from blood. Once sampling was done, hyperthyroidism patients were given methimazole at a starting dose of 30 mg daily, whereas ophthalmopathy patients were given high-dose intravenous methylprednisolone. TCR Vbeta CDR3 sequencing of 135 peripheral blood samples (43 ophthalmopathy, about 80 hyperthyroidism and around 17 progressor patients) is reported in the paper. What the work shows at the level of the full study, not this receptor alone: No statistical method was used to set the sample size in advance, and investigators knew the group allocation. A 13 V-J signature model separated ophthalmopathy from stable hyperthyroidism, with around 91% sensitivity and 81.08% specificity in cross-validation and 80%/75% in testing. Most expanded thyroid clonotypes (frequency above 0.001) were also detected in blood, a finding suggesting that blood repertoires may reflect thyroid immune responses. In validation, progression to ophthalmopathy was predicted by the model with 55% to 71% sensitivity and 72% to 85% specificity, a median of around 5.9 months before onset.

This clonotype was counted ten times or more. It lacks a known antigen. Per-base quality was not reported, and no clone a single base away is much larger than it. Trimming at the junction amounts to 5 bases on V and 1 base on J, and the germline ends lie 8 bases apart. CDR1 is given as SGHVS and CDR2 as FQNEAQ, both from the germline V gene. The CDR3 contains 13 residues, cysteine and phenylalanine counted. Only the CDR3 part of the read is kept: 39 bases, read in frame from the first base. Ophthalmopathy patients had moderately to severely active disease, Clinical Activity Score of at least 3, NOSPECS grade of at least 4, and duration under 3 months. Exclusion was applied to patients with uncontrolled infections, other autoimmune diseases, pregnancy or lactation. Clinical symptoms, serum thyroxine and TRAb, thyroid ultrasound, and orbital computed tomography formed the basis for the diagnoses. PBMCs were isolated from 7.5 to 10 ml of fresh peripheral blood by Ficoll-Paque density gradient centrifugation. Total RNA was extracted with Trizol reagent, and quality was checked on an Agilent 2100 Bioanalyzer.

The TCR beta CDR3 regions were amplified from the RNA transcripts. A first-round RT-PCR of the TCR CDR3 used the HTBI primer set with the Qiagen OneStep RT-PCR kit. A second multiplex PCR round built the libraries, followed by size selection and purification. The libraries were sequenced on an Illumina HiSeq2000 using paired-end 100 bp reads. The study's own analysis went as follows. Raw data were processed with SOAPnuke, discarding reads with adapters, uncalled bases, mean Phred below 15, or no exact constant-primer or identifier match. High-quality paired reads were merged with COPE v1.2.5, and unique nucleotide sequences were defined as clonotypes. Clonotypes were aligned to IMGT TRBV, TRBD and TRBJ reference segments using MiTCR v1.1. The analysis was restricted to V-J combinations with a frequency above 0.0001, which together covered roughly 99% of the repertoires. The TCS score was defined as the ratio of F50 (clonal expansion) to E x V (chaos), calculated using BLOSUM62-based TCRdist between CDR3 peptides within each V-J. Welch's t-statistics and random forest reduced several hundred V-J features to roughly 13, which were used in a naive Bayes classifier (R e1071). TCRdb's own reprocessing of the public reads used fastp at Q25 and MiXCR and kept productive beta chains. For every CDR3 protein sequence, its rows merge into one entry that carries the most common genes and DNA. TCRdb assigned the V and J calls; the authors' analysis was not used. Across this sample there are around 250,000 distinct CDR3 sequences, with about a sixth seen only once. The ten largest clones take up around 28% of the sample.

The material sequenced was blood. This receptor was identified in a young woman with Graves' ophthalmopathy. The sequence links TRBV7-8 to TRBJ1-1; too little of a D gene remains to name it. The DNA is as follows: TGTGCCAGCAGCAAATGGGAGAACACTGAAGCTTTCTTT. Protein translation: CASSKWENTEAFF. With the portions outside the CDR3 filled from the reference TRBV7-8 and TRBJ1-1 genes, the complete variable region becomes GAGVSQSPRYKVAKRGQDVALRCDPISGHVSLFWYQQALGQGPEFLTYFQNEAQLDKSGLPSDRFFAERPEGSVSTLKIQRTQQEDSAVYLCASSKWENTEAFFGQGTRLTVV.